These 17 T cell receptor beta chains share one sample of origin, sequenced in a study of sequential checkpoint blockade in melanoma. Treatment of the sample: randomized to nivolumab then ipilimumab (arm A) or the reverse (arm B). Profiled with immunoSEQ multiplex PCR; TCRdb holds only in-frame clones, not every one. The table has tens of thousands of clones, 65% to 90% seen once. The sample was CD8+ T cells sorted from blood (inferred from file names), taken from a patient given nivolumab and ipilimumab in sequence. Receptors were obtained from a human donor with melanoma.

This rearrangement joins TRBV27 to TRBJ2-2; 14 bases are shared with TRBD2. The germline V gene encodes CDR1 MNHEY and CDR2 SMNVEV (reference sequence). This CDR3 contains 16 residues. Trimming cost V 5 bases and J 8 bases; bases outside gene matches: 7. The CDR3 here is CASSQGTSGSSGELFF. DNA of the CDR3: TGTGCCAGCAGTCAAGGGACTAGCGGGAGTTCTGGGGAGCTGTTTTTT.

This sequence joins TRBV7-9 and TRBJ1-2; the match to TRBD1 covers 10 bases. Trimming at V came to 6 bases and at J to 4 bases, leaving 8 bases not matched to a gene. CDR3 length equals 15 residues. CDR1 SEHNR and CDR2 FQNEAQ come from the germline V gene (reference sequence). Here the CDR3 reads CASSSQTGGFYGYTF. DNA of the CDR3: TGTGCCAGCAGTTCTCAGACAGGGGGCTTCTATGGCTACACCTTC.

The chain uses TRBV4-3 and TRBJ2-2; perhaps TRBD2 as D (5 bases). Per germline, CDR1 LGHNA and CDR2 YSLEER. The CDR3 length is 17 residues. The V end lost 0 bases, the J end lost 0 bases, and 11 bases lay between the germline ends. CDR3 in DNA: TGCGCCAGCAGCCAAGATGAGGGCGGCGCGAACACCGGGGAGCTGTTTTTT. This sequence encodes CASSQDEGGANTGELFF.

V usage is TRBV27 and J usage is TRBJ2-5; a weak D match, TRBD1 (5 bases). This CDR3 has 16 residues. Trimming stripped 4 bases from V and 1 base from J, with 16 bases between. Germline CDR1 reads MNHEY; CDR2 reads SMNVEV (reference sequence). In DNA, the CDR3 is TGTGCCAGCAGTTCTAGTCAGGGCGAATCCCAAGAGACCCAGTACTTC. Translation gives CASSSSQGESQETQYF.

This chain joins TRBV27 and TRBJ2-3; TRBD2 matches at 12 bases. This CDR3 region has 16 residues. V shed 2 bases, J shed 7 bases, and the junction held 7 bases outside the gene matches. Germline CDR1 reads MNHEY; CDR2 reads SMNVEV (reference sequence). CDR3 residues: CASSLVLAGGPNTQYF. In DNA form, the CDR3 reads TGTGCCAGCAGTTTAGTCCTAGCGGGGGGGCCAAATACGCAGTATTTT.

The CDR3, as DNA: TGTGCCTGGAGCAGTTGGGACAGTTTCCTTCTTAACTATGGCTACACCTTC. It yields the protein CAWSSWDSFLLNYGYTF. This chain joins TRBV30 and TRBJ1-2, with 7 bases matching TRBD1. Germline CDR1 reads GTSNPN; CDR2 reads SVGIG (reference sequence). V shed 3 bases, J shed 1 base, and the junction held 14 bases outside the gene matches. This CDR3 spans 17 amino acids.

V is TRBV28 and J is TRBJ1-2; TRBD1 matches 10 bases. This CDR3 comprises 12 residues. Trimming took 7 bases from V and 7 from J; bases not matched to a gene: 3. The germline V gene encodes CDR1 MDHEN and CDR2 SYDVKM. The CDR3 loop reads CASKGQGIGYTF. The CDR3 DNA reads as TGTGCCAGCAAGGGACAGGGGATTGGCTACACCTTC.

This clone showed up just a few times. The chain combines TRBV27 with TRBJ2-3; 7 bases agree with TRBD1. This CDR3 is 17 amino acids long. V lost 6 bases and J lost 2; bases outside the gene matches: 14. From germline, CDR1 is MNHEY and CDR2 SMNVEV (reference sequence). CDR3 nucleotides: TGTGCCAGCAGCCCTATCGGACAGGCGGTAACCACAGATACGCAGTATTTT. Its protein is CASSPIGQAVTTDTQYF.

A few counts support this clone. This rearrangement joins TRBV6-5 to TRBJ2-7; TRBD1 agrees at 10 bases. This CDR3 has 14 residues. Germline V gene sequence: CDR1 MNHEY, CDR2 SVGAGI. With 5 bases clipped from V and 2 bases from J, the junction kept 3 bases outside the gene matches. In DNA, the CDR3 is TGTGCCAGCAGTGAGACAGGGGGCCCCTACGAGCAGTACTTC. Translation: CASSETGGPYEQYF.

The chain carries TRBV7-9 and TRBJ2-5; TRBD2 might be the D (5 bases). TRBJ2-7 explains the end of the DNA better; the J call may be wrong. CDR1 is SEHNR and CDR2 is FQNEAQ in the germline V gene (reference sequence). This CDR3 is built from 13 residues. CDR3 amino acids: CASRQGSSYEQYF. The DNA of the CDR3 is TGTGCCAGCAGGCAAGGGAGCTCCTACGAGCAGTACTTC.

As DNA, the CDR3 is TGTGCCAGCAGTCCTAGTAGCGGGACGACGTTATACGAGCAGTACTTC. Translating it yields CASSPSSGTTLYEQYF. The chain joins TRBV27 to TRBJ2-7; 8 bases fit TRBD2. With 5 bases clipped from V and 4 bases from J, the junction kept 13 bases outside the gene matches. The CDR3 runs 16 residues. The germline gives CDR1 MNHEY, CDR2 SMNVEV (reference sequence).

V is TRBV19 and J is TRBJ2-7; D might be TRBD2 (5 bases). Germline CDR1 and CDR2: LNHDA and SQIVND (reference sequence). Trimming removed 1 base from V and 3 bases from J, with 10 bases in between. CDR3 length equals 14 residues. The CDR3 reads CASSIVGLSYEQYF. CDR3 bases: TGTGCCAGTAGTATAGTAGGACTCAGCTACGAGCAGTACTTC.

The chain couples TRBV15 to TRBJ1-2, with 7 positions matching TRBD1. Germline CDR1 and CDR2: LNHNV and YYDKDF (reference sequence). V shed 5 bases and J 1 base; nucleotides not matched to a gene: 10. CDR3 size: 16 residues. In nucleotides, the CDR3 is TGTGCCACCAGCCAAGGACAGGCGGCTCTTAACTATGGCTACACCTTC. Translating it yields CATSQGQAALNYGYTF.

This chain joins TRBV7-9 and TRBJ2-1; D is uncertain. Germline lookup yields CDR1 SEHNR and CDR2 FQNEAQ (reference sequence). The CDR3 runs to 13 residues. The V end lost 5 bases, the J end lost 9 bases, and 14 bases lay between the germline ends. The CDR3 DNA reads TGTGCCAGCAGCCCAGTTATGGAGTTTGAGCAGTTCTTC. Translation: CASSPVMEFEQFF.

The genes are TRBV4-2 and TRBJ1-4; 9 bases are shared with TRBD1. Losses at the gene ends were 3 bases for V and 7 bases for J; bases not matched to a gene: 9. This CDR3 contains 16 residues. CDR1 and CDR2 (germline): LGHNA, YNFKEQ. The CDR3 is CASSQARGTGSEKLFF. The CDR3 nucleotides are TGTGCCAGCAGCCAGGCCCGGGGGACAGGGAGTGAAAAACTGTTTTTT.

The DNA of the CDR3 is TGTGCTTACCCCCGGTCCGGGACCTACGAGCAGTACTTC. Translation: CAYPRSGTYEQYF. The rearrangement uses TRBV10-3 and TRBJ2-7, with D perhaps matching TRBD2 (5 bases). CDR3 length equals 13 residues. CDR1 and CDR2 (germline): ENHRY, SYGVKD.

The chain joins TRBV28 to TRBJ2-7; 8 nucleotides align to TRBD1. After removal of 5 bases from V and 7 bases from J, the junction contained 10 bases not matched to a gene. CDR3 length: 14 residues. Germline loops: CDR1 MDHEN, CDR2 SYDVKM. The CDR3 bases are TGTGCCAGCAGTGTAACAGGGGGGAATGCGGAGCAGTACTTC. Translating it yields CASSVTGGNAEQYF.